A single sample is the source of the 8 T cell receptor beta chains below, sequenced in a study of cytomegalovirus exposure and HLA in healthy donors listed by TCRdb under 2017. The protocol used for the library was the immunoSEQ multiplex PCR assay. The multiplex PCR relied on a mix of 60 forward primers for TCR Vbeta segments and 13 reverse primers for TCR Jbeta segments. The source is immuneACCESS, and TCRdb retained only in-frame sequences with V and J called. Part of the clones is not carried over; for the studies checked, unresolved V genes explain less than half of this, and the remainder is unexplained. This sample comprises about 52,000 clones, less than 70% of them detected only once. 10% to 15% of the sample rests with the top ten. The sequencing input was PBMCs. Receptor source: a human donor in good health.

The V gene is TRBV19, the J gene TRBJ1-2; a possible D gene is TRBD1 (5 bases). The CDR3 runs to 15 residues. CDR1 is LNHDA, CDR2 SQIVND, per germline (reference sequence). Trimming shortened V by 3 bases and J by 4 bases, and 15 bases separated the two germline ends. CDR3 sequence reads: CASSIYQGQTYGYTF. In nucleotides, the CDR3 is TGTGCCAGTAGTATTTATCAGGGCCAAACCTATGGCTACACCTTC. Based on the CDR3 plus reference TRBV19 and TRBJ1-2, the full variable domain is DGGITQSPKYLFRKEGQNVTLSCEQNLNHDAMYWYRQDPGQGLRLIYYSQIVNDFQKGDIAEGYSVSREKKESFPLTVTSAQKNPTAFYLCASSIYQGQTYGYTFGSGTRLTVV.

The rearrangement joins TRBV15 to TRBJ2-7; 11 bases map to TRBD2. With 1 base clipped from V and 0 bases from J, the junction kept 2 bases outside the gene matches. CDR3 length: 16 amino acids. Germline loops: CDR1 LNHNV, CDR2 YYDKDF (reference sequence). In DNA, the CDR3 is TGTGCCACCAGCAGAGTTCTAGCGGGGGGCTCCTACGAGCAGTACTTC. Translated, it gives CATSRVLAGGSYEQYF. The full variable domain, rest sourced from reference TRBV15 and TRBJ2-7, is DAMVIQNPRYQVTQFGKPVTLSCSQTLNHNVMYWYQQKSSQAPKLLFHYYDKDFNNEADTPDNFQSRRPNTSFCFLDIRSPGLGDTAMYLCATSRVLAGGSYEQYFGPGTRLTVT.

The chain carries TRBV4-2 and TRBJ1-1; 7 positions match TRBD1. J gave up 0 bases and V 4 bases, and 2 bases lay outside the gene matches. This CDR3 region has 14 residues. Per the germline V gene, CDR1 is LGHNA and CDR2 is YNFKEQ. For the CDR3, the DNA is TGTGCCAGCAGCCGTGGGACAGTGAACACTGAAGCTTTCTTT. Translation gives CASSRGTVNTEAFF.

This clone was recorded a few times. The rearrangement uses TRBV10-3 and TRBJ1-3; 8 bases are shared with TRBD1. Germline V gene data show CDR1 as ENHRY and CDR2 as SYGVKD. This CDR3 comprises 15 residues. The V segment lost 4 bases and the J segment 2 bases; nucleotides outside the gene matches: 4. The CDR3 nucleotides are TGTGCCATCAGTGCGTCAGGGGGCACTGGAAACACCATATATTTT. This sequence encodes CAISASGGTGNTIYF.

The rearrangement joins TRBV6-6 to TRBJ2-5, with 11 bases lining up with TRBD2. The CDR3 loop spans 15 amino acids. The germline CDR1 and CDR2 sequences are MNHNY and SVGAGI (reference sequence). The trim removed 6 bases at V and 5 bases at J, leaving 8 bases unmatched. As DNA, the CDR3 is TGTGCCAGCAGCTTGCTAGCGGGGGGTCGGGAGACCCAGTACTTC. As protein: CASSLLAGGRETQYF.

The chain uses TRBV7-2 and TRBJ2-7, with D possibly matching TRBD2 (5 bases). Trimming shortened V by 5 bases and J by 4 bases, and 12 bases separated the two germline ends. The CDR3 runs to 13 residues. CDR1 and CDR2 (germline): SGHTA, FQGNSA. CDR3 coding DNA: TGTGCCAGCAGCCAGGATTGGAGGTACGAGCAGTACTTC. Translating gives CASSQDWRYEQYF.

The V call is TRBV11-1, the J call TRBJ2-2; 8 bases fit TRBD2. This CDR3 is built from 17 residues. From germline, CDR1 is SGHAT and CDR2 FQDESV (reference sequence). Unmatched junction bases numbered 14, after V lost 5 bases and J lost 6 bases. The CDR3 DNA is TGTGCCAGCAGCCCACTGGGCGGGCTAGCGGGTGCCGGGGAGCTGTTTTTT. Residues: CASSPLGGLAGAGELFF. Full variable domain (remainder filled in from reference TRBV11-1 and TRBJ2-2): EAEVAQSPRYKITEKSQAVAFWCDPISGHATLYWYRQILGQGPELLVQFQDESVVDDSQLPKDRFSAERLKGVDSTLKIQPAELGDSAMYLCASSPLGGLAGAGELFFGEGSRLTVL.

The rearrangement links TRBV6-5 to TRBJ1-3; no firm D call. V was pared by 11 bases and J by 0 bases, with 8 bases between. The length of the CDR3 is 12 residues. CDR1 MNHEY and CDR2 SVGAGI come from the germline V gene. The CDR3 protein is CAVRSSGNTIYF. CDR3 sequence (DNA): TGTGCCGTCCGGAGCTCTGGAAACACCATATATTTT.